Below, 13 T cell receptor beta chains from the same sample are listed, as sequenced in a study of T cell changes during pregnancy in multiple sclerosis. Data came from immunoSEQ multiplex PCR; TCRdb stores just in-frame clones and leaves some out. Of 70,000 to 80,000 clones in the sample, roughly 90% were seen once. The starting material was peripheral blood, obtained after pregnancy. The origin of the receptors is a female donor in good health, enrolled as a control in a pregnancy study.

The chain has TRBV6-1 and TRBJ2-7; perhaps TRBD1 as D (6 bases). V lost 6 bases, J lost 3 bases, and 12 bases lay in between. Germline assignment: CDR1 MNHNS and CDR2 SASEGT. This CDR3 has 13 residues. In DNA, the CDR3 is TGTGCCAGCAGGCGCTCAGGGGACTACGAGCAGTACTTC. Protein sequence: CASRRSGDYEQYF.

This sequence joins TRBV6-5 and TRBJ1-2; 10 bases align to TRBD1. This CDR3 comprises 15 residues. The junction had 9 bases not matched to a gene; V was cut back by 6 bases and J by 5 bases. CDR1 MNHEY and CDR2 SVGAGI come from the germline V gene. For the CDR3, the DNA is TGTGCCAGCAGCCCGACAGGGGGCATCGGGTATGGCTACACCTTC. This sequence encodes CASSPTGGIGYGYTF.

The chain joins TRBV2 to TRBJ2-7; tentatively, D is TRBD1 (5 bases). The CDR3 covers 14 residues. Germline CDR1 SNHLY, CDR2 FYNNEI. Trimming stripped 0 bases from V and 1 base from J, with 7 bases between. The CDR3, as DNA: TGTGCCAGCAGTGAAGCTAGGACATCCTACGAGCAGTACTTC. Translation: CASSEARTSYEQYF.

The CDR3 nucleotides are TGTGCCATCGGGACAGGGGAAAATAAGGATCAGCCCCAGCATTTT. It encodes CAIGTGENKDQPQHF. The gene calls are TRBV10-3 and TRBJ1-5; 10 bases map to TRBD1. The germline V gene encodes CDR1 ENHRY and CDR2 SYGVKD. This CDR3 contains 15 residues. V shed 8 bases, J shed 5 bases, and the junction held 9 bases outside the gene matches.

The CDR3 DNA reads as TGTGCCAGCAGTTTTGGTTTCGGGACAGCATCCGGGAAGCAGTACTTC. This translates into CASSFGFGTASGKQYF. The gene calls are TRBV27 and TRBJ2-7; TRBD1 aligns across 7 bases. V shed 3 bases and J 8 bases; nucleotides not matched to a gene: 16. Germline CDR1 MNHEY, CDR2 SMNVEV (reference sequence). The CDR3 runs 16 residues.

The chain has TRBV5-6 and TRBJ2-7; D is perhaps TRBD2 (6 bases). Germline CDR1 is SGHDT and CDR2 is YYEEEE. Trimming removed 4 bases at V and 0 bases at J, with 14 bases between. This CDR3 has 15 residues. CDR3 protein: CASSDRGALSYEQYF. In nucleotides, the CDR3 is TGTGCCAGCAGCGACCGCGGGGCTCTCTCCTACGAGCAGTACTTC.

This clone turned up a few times. The chain combines TRBV19 with TRBJ1-6, with 7 bases identical to TRBD1. After removal of 7 bases from V and 2 bases from J, the junction contained 11 bases not matched to a gene. The CDR3 sequence is 17 residues long. The germline CDR1 and CDR2 sequences are LNHDA and SQIVND (reference sequence). This CDR3 reads CASTSSTGPTYNSPLHF. The CDR3 region has the DNA TGTGCCAGTACCTCTTCGACAGGGCCTACCTATAATTCACCCCTCCACTTT.

This clone has a handful of counts. The V gene is TRBV19, the J gene TRBJ2-5; unclear D gene. Trimming stripped 6 bases from V and 4 bases from J, with 9 bases between. Germline V CDR1 and CDR2: LNHDA, SQIVND (reference sequence). The CDR3 totals 12 residues. The CDR3 DNA reads TGTGCCAGTAGGCAGGCCGGAGAGACCCAGTACTTC. This translates into CASRQAGETQYF.

The J gene is TRBJ1-2, the V gene TRBV6-5; D remains unclear. With 10 bases removed from V and 3 bases from J, the gap between germline ends came to 15 bases. The CDR3 spans 13 residues. CDR1 and CDR2 from the germline V gene are MNHEY and SVGAGI. The CDR3: CATPLRHHYGYTF. The CDR3, as DNA: TGTGCCACCCCCCTTCGACACCACTATGGCTACACCTTC.

The chain links TRBV7-9 to TRBJ2-5; 7 nucleotides agree with TRBD1. The CDR3 runs 11 residues. The J segment lost 9 bases and the V segment lost 5 bases, leaving 3 bases of the junction unmatched. Germline lookup yields CDR1 SEHNR and CDR2 FQNEAQ (reference sequence). DNA for the CDR3: TGTGCCAGCAGCAAACAGGGGCCCCAGTACTTC. Translation: CASSKQGPQYF. The variable domain in full, with the rest retrieved from reference TRBV7-9 and TRBJ2-5, is DTGVSQNPRHKITKRGQNVTFRCDPISEHNRLYWYRQTLGQGPEFLTYFQNEAQLEKSRLLSDRFSAERPKGSFSTLEIQRTEQGDSAMYLCASSKQGPQYFGPGTRLLVL.

The chain combines TRBV10-1 with TRBJ1-2; TRBD1 matches 11 bases. The germline gives CDR1 WNHNN, CDR2 SYGVQD (reference sequence). This CDR3 has 15 amino acids. The J segment lost 5 bases and the V segment lost 6 bases, leaving 8 bases of the junction unmatched. This chain's CDR3 is CASSRTGGAGYGYTF. The DNA for the CDR3 is TGCGCCAGCAGCAGGACAGGGGGCGCGGGGTATGGCTACACCTTC.

This clone was found a few times. V usage is TRBV5-1 and J usage is TRBJ1-5, with 9 bases matching TRBD1. V shed 3 bases, J shed 7 bases, and the junction held 8 bases outside the gene matches. Germline values: CDR1 SGHRS, CDR2 YFSETQ. The CDR3 is made up of 15 amino acids. This CDR3 reads CASSYPGQGWQPQHF. For the CDR3, the DNA is TGCGCCAGCAGCTACCCGGGACAGGGTTGGCAGCCCCAGCATTTT.

The J gene is TRBJ2-3, the V gene TRBV7-7; TRBD2 agrees at 8 bases. The CDR3 has 14 amino acids. Germline CDR1 is SSHAT and CDR2 is FNYEAQ (reference sequence). J was trimmed by 6 bases and V by 5 bases; bases with no gene match: 7. CDR3 coding DNA: TGTGCCAGCAGCGCAGGGACTAGTTCGGATACGCAGTATTTT. Protein product: CASSAGTSSDTQYF. Variable domain in full (rest from reference TRBV7-7 and TRBJ2-3): GAGVSQSPRYKVTKRGQDVTLRCDPISSHATLYWYQQALGQGPEFLTYFNYEAQPDKSGLPSDRFSAERPEGSISTLTIQRTEQRDSAMYRCASSAGTSSDTQYFGPGTRLTVL.